This T cell receptor beta chain originates from a study of Graves' ophthalmopathy and Graves' hyperthyroidism. Using RNA transcripts, the TCR beta CDR3 regions were amplified. First-round RT-PCR relied on HTBI primers, and a second-round multiplex PCR came next. Each CDR3 protein gets one entry after TCRdb re-called the multiplex PCR reads with MiXCR. The sample comprises about 660,000 distinct CDR3 sequences, over 40% of which are singletons, and more than 2.5% rests with the top ten. Germline CDR1 SGHTA, CDR2 FQGTGA. This CDR3 is 16 amino acids long. Notes on this clonotype: A much larger clone lies one base from this, so it may be a read error.

Sequencing input: peripheral blood. This clonotype originated in an adult man with Graves' ophthalmopathy. V is TRBV7-3 and J is TRBJ2-3; no reliable D call. The CDR3 here is CAGSPVSSEPTDTQYF. The CDR3 DNA is TGTGCCGGCAGCCCCGTTAGTTCTGAGCCCACAGATACGCAGTATTTT.